This T cell receptor beta chain was profiled in a study of T-cell memory formation after mild COVID-19. The 5'RACE method, run with constant-segment primers, produced TCR alpha and TCR beta cDNA libraries (carrying sample barcodes and UMIs). TCRdb redid the calling of the 5' RACE reads with MiXCR, one entry per CDR3 protein. The sample comprises more than 300,000 distinct CDR3 sequences, roughly 13% of which are singletons, and about a fifth rests with the top ten. The CDR3 sequence is 13 residues long. Germline V gene sequence: CDR1 SGHTA, CDR2 FQGTGA. Trimming took off 5 bases at V and 5 bases at J, with 12 bases between the two ends.

This receptor was identified in a man younger than 30 who had mild COVID-19 (a few samples of this study predate the infection). Cell type and time point are not known. The sample was PBMCs or a T cell subset sorted from them (not recorded which). This sequence joins TRBV7-3 and TRBJ2-5; D may be TRBD1 (5 bases). The CDR3 protein is CASSRRVQETQYF. The DNA of the CDR3 is TGTGCCAGCAGCCGCAGGGTTCAGGAGACCCAGTACTTC.